This T cell receptor beta chain was captured by sequencing in a study of T cells after yellow fever vaccination. Worth noting for this clonotype: Its specificity is unknown.

As TCR cDNA was made by 5'RACE template switching, a universal primer site and UMIs were added. One entry per CDR3 protein, called by TCRdb with MiXCR from the 5' RACE reads. The table has a few hundred thousand distinct CDR3 sequences, 15% to 20% seen once. CDR1 and CDR2 from the germline V gene are DFQATT and SNEGSKA (reference sequence). J lost 5 bases, V lost 5 bases, and 10 bases had no gene match. This CDR3 is built from 15 residues. General study findings and limits: A large majority of primary-vaccination clones showed up again after the booster (approximately 96% CD4, around 88% CD8).

The sequence derives from a man aged 25 to 40 who received the YFV17D yellow fever vaccine. This chain uses TRBV20-1 with TRBJ2-5, with TRBD2 identical over 11 bases. The sample in question was PBMCs, obtained 15 days after the yellow fever booster vaccination. The CDR3 nucleotides are TGCAGTGCTTCCCCCGCTAGCGGGAGGTTGGAGACCCAGTACTTC. Translation gives CSASPASGRLETQYF.